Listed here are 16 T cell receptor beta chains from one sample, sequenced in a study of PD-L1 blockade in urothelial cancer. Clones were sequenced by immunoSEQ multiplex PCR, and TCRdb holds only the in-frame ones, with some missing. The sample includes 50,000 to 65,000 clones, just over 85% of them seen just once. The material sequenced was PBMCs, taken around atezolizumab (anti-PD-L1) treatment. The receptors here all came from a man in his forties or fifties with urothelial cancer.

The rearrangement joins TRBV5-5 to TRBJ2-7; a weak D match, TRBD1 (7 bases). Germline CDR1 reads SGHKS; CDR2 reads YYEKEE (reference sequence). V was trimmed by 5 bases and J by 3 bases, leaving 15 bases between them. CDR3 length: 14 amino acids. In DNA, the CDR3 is TGTGCCAGCAGACCCCAGGGGGGTAACTACGAGCAGTACTTC. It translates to CASRPQGGNYEQYF.

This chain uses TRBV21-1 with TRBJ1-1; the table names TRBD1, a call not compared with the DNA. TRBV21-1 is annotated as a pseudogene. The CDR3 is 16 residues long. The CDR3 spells CASSNEPGGAWAEAFF. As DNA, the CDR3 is TGTGCCAGCAGCAATGAGCCAGGGGGCGCATGGGCTGAAGCTTTCTTT.

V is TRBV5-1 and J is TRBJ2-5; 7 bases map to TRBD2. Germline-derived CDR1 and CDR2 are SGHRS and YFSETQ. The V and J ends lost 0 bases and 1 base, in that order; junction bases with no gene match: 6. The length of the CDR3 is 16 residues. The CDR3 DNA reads TGCGCCAGCAGCTTGGGGCTAGCGGCCCTCCAAGAGACCCAGTACTTC. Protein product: CASSLGLAALQETQYF. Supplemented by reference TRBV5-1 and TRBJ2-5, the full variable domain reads KAGVTQTPRYLIKTRGQQVTLSCSPISGHRSVSWYQQTPGQGLQFLFEYFSETQRNKGNFPGRFSGRQFSNSRSEMNVSTLELGDSALYLCASSLGLAALQETQYFGPGTRLLVL.

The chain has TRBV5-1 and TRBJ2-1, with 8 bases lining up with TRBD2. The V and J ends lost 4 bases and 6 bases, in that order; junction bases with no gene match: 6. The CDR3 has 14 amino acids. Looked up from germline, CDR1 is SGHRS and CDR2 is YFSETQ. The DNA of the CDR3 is TGCGCCAGCAGCCCCCGCGGGGGGCTCAATGAGCAGTTCTTC. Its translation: CASSPRGGLNEQFF. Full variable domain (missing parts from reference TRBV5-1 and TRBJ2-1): KAGVTQTPRYLIKTRGQQVTLSCSPISGHRSVSWYQQTPGQGLQFLFEYFSETQRNKGNFPGRFSGRQFSNSRSEMNVSTLELGDSALYLCASSPRGGLNEQFFGPGTRLTVL.

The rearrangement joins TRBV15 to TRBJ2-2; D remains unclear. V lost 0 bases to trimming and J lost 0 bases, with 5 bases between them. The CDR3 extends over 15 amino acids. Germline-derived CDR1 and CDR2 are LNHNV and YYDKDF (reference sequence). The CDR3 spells CATSREYSNTGELFF. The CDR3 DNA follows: TGTGCCACCAGCAGAGAGTACTCGAACACCGGGGAGCTGTTTTTT.

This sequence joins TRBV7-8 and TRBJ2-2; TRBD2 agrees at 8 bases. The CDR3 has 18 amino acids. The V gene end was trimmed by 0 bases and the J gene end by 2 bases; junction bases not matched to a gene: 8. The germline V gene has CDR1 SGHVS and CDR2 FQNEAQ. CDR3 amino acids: CASSLARSGRVNTGELFF. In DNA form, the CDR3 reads TGTGCCAGCAGCTTAGCGCGGAGCGGGAGAGTTAACACCGGGGAGCTGTTTTTT. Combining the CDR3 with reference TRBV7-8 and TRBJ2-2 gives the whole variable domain GAGVSQSPRYKVAKRGQDVALRCDPISGHVSLFWYQQALGQGPEFLTYFQNEAQLDKSGLPSDRFFAERPEGSVSTLKIQRTQQEDSAVYLCASSLARSGRVNTGELFFGEGSRLTVL.

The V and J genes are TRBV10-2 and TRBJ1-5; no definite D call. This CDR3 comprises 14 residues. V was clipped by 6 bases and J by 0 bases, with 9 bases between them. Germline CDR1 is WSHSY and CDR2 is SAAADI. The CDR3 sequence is CASREPGSNQPQHF. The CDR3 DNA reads TGCGCCAGCAGAGAACCGGGTAGCAATCAGCCCCAGCATTTT.

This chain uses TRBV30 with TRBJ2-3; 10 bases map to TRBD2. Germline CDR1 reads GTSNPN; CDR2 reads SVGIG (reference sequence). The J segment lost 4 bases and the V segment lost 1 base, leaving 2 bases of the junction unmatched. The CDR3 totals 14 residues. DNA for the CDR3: TGTGCCTGGAGTGCGACTAGCGGGTCAGATACGCAGTATTTT. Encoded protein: CAWSATSGSDTQYF.

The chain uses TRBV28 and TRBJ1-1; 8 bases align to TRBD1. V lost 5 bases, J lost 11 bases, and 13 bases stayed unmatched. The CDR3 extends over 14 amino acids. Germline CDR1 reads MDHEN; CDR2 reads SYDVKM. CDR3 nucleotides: TGTGCCAGCAGTAAACAGGGACAGGAGAGTATGGCTTTCTTT. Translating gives CASSKQGQESMAFF.

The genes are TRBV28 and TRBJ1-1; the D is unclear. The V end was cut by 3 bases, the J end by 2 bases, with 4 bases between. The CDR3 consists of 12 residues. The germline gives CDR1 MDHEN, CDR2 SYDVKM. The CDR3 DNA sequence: TGTGCCAGCAGTTTCCGTAACACTGAAGCTTTCTTT. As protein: CASSFRNTEAFF.

In nucleotides, the CDR3 is TGTGCCAGCAGCCGGGACTCAAACTATGGCTACACCTTC. The encoded protein is CASSRDSNYGYTF. The chain carries TRBV5-4 and TRBJ1-2, with a weak D call TRBD1 (5 bases). V lost 4 bases to trimming and J lost 2 bases, with 9 bases between them. The CDR3 has 13 residues. CDR1 and CDR2 from the germline V gene are SGHNT and YYREEE (reference sequence).

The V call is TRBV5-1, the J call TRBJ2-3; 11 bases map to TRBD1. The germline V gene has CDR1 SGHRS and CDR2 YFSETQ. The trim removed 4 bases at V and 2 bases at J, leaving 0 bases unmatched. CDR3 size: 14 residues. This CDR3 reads CASSGQGATDTQYF. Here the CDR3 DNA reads TGCGCCAGCAGCGGACAGGGGGCCACAGATACGCAGTATTTT.

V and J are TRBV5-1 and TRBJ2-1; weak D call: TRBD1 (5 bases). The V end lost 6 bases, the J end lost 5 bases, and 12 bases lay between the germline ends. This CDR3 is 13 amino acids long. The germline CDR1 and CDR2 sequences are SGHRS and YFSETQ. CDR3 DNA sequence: TGCGCCAGCAAATTGACAGAGCACAATGAGCAGTTCTTC. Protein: CASKLTEHNEQFF.

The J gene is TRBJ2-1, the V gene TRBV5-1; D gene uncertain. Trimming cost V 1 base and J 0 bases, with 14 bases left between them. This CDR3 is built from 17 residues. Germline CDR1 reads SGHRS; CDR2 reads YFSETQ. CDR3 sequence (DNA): TGCGCCAGCAGCTTGAGGAGCCTCTCCGGCTCCTACAATGAGCAGTTCTTC. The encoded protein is CASSLRSLSGSYNEQFF.

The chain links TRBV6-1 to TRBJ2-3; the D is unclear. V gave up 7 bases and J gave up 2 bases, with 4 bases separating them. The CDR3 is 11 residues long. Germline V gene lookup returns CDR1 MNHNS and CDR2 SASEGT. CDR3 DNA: TGTGCCAGCACCAACACAGATACGCAGTATTTT. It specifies CASTNTDTQYF.

The CDR3 DNA follows: TGTCCAAAGACGGGTGTTCCCGATGAAAAACTGTTTTTT. It specifies CPKTGVPDEKLFF. The V and J genes are TRBV5-3 and TRBJ1-4; D uncertain. TRBV5-3 is noted as an ORF with a role that remains uncertain. The CDR3 runs 13 residues.